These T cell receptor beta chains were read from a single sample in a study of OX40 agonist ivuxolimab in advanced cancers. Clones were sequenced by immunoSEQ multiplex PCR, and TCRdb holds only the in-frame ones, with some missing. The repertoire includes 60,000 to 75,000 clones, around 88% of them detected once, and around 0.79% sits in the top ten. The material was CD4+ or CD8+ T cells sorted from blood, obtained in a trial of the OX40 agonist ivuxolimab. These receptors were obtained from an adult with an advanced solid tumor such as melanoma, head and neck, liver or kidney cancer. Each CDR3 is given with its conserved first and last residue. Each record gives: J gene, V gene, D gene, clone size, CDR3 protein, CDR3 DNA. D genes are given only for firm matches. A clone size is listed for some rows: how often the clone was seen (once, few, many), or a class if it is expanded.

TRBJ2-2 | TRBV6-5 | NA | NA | CASRENTGELFF | TGTGCCAGCAGGGAAAACACCGGGGAGCTGTTTTTT
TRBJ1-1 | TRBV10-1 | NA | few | CASSPGGGRNAEAFF | TGCGCCAGCAGCCCCGGGGGGGGGCGGAATGCTGAAGCTTTCTTT
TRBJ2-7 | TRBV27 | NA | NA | CAGRGHHGQNTWSYEQYF | TGTGCCGGCAGAGGGCACCACGGACAGAATACCTGGTCCTACGAGCAGTACTTC
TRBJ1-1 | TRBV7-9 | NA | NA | CASSYRRTNTEAFF | TGTGCCAGCAGCTACCGTCGGACGAACACTGAAGCTTTCTTT
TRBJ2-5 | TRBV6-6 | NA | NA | CASSPSETQYF | TGTGCCAGCAGCCCAAGCGAGACCCAGTACTTC
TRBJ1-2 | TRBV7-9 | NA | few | CASSRTGGSEGYTF | TGTGCCAGCAGCCGGACGGGGGGTTCGGAAGGCTACACCTTC
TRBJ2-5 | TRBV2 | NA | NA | CASRGTGSWETQYF | TGTGCCAGCAGGGGTACCGGTAGCTGGGAGACCCAGTACTTC
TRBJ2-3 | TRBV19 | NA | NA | CATSRGETDTQYF | TGTGCCACCTCCAGGGGAGAGACAGATACGCAGTATTTT
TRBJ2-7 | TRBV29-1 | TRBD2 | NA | CSARTSGPYEQYF | TGCAGCGCCCGGACTAGCGGACCCTACGAGCAGTACTTC
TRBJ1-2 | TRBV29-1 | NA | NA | CSVEDRGRDGYGYTF | TGCAGCGTTGAAGATCGGGGCAGGGATGGCTATGGCTACACCTTC
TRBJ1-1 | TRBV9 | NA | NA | CASSSGASRSTEAFF | TGTGCCAGCTCATCCGGGGCCTCACGGAGCACTGAAGCTTTCTTT
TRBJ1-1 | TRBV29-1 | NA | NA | CSVEGGLTYTEAFF | TGCAGCGTTGAAGGGGGGCTCACCTACACTGAAGCTTTCTTT
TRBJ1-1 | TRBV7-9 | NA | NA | CASSSGGNTEAFF | TGTGCCAGCAGCTCCGGAGGGAACACTGAAGCTTTCTTT
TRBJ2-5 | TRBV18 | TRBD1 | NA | CASSPDRGRETQYF | TGTGCCAGCTCACCGGACAGGGGGAGAGAGACCCAGTACTTC
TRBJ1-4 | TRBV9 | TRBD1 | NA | CASSPGQAGEKLFF | TGTGCCAGCAGCCCGGGACAGGCGGGAGAAAAACTGTTTTTT
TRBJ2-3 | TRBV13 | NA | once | CASSKYRASTDTQYF | TGTGCCAGCAGCAAGTACAGGGCTAGCACAGATACGCAGTATTTT
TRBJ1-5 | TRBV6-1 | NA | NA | CASNSRGFQPQHF | TGTGCCAGCAATTCCCGAGGGTTCCAGCCCCAGCATTTT
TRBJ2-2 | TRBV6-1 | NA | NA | CASSRGAGELFF | TGTGCCAGCAGCAGGGGCGCCGGGGAGCTGTTTTTT
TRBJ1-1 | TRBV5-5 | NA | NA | CASSFLWGAEAFF | TGTGCCAGCAGCTTCCTGTGGGGCGCTGAAGCTTTCTTT
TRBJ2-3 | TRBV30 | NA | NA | CAWSPGRGTDTQYF | TGTGCCTGGAGTCCGGGCAGGGGAACAGATACGCAGTATTTT
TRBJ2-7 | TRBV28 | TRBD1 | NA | CASRSSGQGYEQYF | TGTGCCAGCAGATCCTCGGGACAGGGTTACGAGCAGTACTTC
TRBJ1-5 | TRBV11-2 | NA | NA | CASSPSGRSNQPQHF | TGTGCCAGCAGCCCATCCGGCCGGAGCAATCAGCCCCAGCATTTT
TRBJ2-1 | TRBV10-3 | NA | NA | CAISDPGIYNEQFF | TGTGCCATCAGTGATCCAGGGATCTACAATGAGCAGTTCTTC
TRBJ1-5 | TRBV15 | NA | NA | CATSRAGRGNQPQHF | TGTGCCACCAGCAGGGCGGGACGGGGGAATCAGCCCCAGCATTTT
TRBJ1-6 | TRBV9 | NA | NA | CASSVGGRNSPLHF | TGTGCCAGCAGCGTGGGGGGAAGAAATTCACCCCTCCACTTT
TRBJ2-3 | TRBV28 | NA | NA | CASSLPGSGTDTQYF | TGTGCCAGCAGTTTACCTGGTAGCGGAACAGATACGCAGTATTTT
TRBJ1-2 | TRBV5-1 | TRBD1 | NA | CASSINRGSNYGYTF | TGCGCCAGCAGCATTAACAGGGGCTCTAACTATGGCTACACCTTC
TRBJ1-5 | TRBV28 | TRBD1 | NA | CATHQGANQPQHF | TGTGCCACCCATCAGGGGGCTAATCAGCCCCAGCATTTT
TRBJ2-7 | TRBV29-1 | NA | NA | CSVEDYRGGYEQYF | TGCAGCGTTGAAGATTACAGGGGGGGTTACGAGCAGTACTTC
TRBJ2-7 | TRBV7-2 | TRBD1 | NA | CASSSTGTGVYEQYF | TGTGCCAGCAGCTCTACCGGGACAGGGGTCTACGAGCAGTACTTC
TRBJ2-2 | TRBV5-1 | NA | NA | CASSCSGTDNTGELFF | TGCGCCAGCAGCTGCTCCGGGACGGACAACACCGGGGAGCTGTTTTTT
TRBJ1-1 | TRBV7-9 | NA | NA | CASIPTGRNTEAFF | TGTGCCAGCATCCCTACAGGGAGGAACACTGAAGCTTTCTTT
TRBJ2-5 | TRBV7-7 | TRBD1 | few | CASSLGGQGQETQYF | TGTGCTAGCAGCTTAGGTGGACAGGGCCAAGAGACCCAGTACTTC